Below are 32 T cell receptor beta chains sequenced from a single sample in a study of PD-L1 blockade in urothelial cancer. Indicated time point: peripheral blood 6 weeks after treatment start. Here immunoSEQ multiplex PCR was the method, and the copy in TCRdb shows in-frame clones only, minus some. The data contain 35,000 to 40,000 clones, approximately 86% of them singletons. This sample comprised PBMCs, obtained around atezolizumab (anti-PD-L1) treatment. These receptor sequences come from a man aged 55 to 69 with urothelial cancer.

This sequence joins TRBV18 and TRBJ2-2; TRBD1 is a possible D gene (5 bases). The CDR3 totals 15 residues. CDR1 is KGHSH and CDR2 is LQKENI in the germline V gene. V was pared by 8 bases and J by 0 bases, with 13 bases between. CDR3 in amino acids: CASGQDPANTGELFF. The CDR3 DNA sequence: TGTGCCAGCGGACAAGACCCTGCGAACACCGGGGAGCTGTTTTTT.

In DNA form, the CDR3 reads TGTGCCAGCAGCCGACTAGCGAGGAATGAGCAGTTCTTC. It is translated as CASSRLARNEQFF. The chain recombines TRBV13 with TRBJ2-1; TRBD2 agrees at 8 bases. The germline V gene has CDR1 PRHDT and CDR2 FYEKMQ (reference sequence). Trimming took 5 bases from V and 7 from J; bases not matched to a gene: 4. This CDR3 has 13 residues.

The chain uses TRBV7-2 and TRBJ2-1, with 11 positions matching TRBD2. Per the germline V gene, CDR1 is SGHTA and CDR2 is FQGNSA. This CDR3 region has 15 residues. The V segment lost 7 bases and the J segment 10 bases; nucleotides outside the gene matches: 12. The CDR3: CASTGTSGMTREQFF. The DNA of the CDR3 is TGTGCCAGCACGGGGACTAGCGGAATGACTCGGGAGCAGTTCTTC.

The chain recombines TRBV29-1 with TRBJ1-1, with D perhaps TRBD1 (5 bases). Trimming stripped 6 bases from V and 6 bases from J, with 23 bases between. This CDR3 has 15 amino acids. Germline V gives CDR1 SQVTM, CDR2 ANQGSEA. CDR3 sequence (DNA): TGCAGCGTCACGTACAGTTTCGGGGCGGGGGCTGAAGCTTTCTTT. Translating it yields CSVTYSFGAGAEAFF.

The rearrangement uses TRBV6-1 and TRBJ1-1; a weak D match, TRBD1 (6 bases). This CDR3 comprises 15 residues. CDR1 is MNHNS and CDR2 is SASEGT in the germline V gene. V was pared by 6 bases and J by 2 bases, with 16 bases between. As DNA, the CDR3 is TGTGCCAGCAGCGCTTTGGGGGCGCGAAACACTGAAGCTTTCTTT. Amino acid sequence: CASSALGARNTEAFF.

The gene calls are TRBV19 and TRBJ2-1; D might be TRBD1 (6 bases). CDR1 is LNHDA, CDR2 SQIVND, per germline (reference sequence). V lost 1 base to trimming and J lost 3 bases, with 7 bases between them. The CDR3 runs 14 residues. CDR3 protein: CASSIGDNYNEQFF. Here the CDR3 DNA reads TGTGCCAGTAGTATAGGGGACAACTACAATGAGCAGTTCTTC.

V gene TRBV10-1 combines with J gene TRBJ1-1; D might be TRBD1 (5 bases). The CDR3 is 16 amino acids. The V gene lost 0 bases and the J gene lost 1 base, with 12 bases spanning the gap. Germline V gene data show CDR1 as WNHNN and CDR2 as SYGVQD (reference sequence). CDR3 residues: CASSESVGAGNTEAFF. DNA of the CDR3: TGCGCCAGCAGTGAGTCGGTAGGGGCCGGGAACACTGAAGCTTTCTTT.

In this sample, this clone turned up once. The chain links TRBV18 to TRBJ1-5, with D possibly being TRBD1 (5 bases). This CDR3 is 15 amino acids long. V was trimmed by 3 bases and J by 4 bases, leaving 13 bases between them. The V gene's germline CDR1 is KGHSH and CDR2 LQKENI. The CDR3 DNA is TGTGCCAGCTCACCTACACACGGGGGTAATCAGCCCCAGCATTTT. Encoded protein: CASSPTHGGNQPQHF.

The genes are TRBV5-6 and TRBJ2-3, with 7 bases aligning to TRBD2. This CDR3 spans 15 amino acids. Germline V gene sequence: CDR1 SGHDT, CDR2 YYEEEE. V lost 4 bases, J lost 0 bases, and 5 bases stayed unmatched. The CDR3 spells CASSLREASTDTQYF. CDR3 in DNA: TGTGCCAGCAGCCTCCGGGAGGCCAGCACAGATACGCAGTATTTT. The entire variable domain, with the rest obtained from reference TRBV5-6 and TRBJ2-3, is as follows: DAGVTQSPTHLIKTRGQQVTLRCSPKSGHDTVSWYQQALGQGPQFIFQYYEEEERQRGNFPDRFSGHQFPNYSSELNVNALLLGDSALYLCASSLREASTDTQYFGPGTRLTVL.

On this clone: The sample has other DNA sequences that encode this CDR3 too. V and J are TRBV5-1 and TRBJ2-3; D is undetermined. This CDR3 region has 11 residues. V lost 4 bases and J 3 bases, leaving 3 bases between the germline ends. In germline, CDR1 is SGHRS, CDR2 YFSETQ. The CDR3 DNA reads TGCGCCAGCAGCCTAACAGATACGCAGTATTTT. This encodes CASSLTDTQYF. Full variable domain (missing parts from reference TRBV5-1 and TRBJ2-3): KAGVTQTPRYLIKTRGQQVTLSCSPISGHRSVSWYQQTPGQGLQFLFEYFSETQRNKGNFPGRFSGRQFSNSRSEMNVSTLELGDSALYLCASSLTDTQYFGPGTRLTVL.

V and J are TRBV5-4 and TRBJ1-5; 12 bases map to TRBD1. The CDR3 has 16 residues. V shed 2 bases and J 1 base; nucleotides not matched to a gene: 1. CDR1 is SGHNT and CDR2 is YYREEE in the germline V gene (reference sequence). The CDR3: CASSFGTGGSNQPQHF. In nucleotides, the CDR3 is TGTGCCAGCAGCTTTGGGACAGGGGGCAGCAATCAGCCCCAGCATTTT.

Only one count was recorded for this clone. The chain employs TRBV18 and TRBJ2-5, with a possible D match to TRBD2 (6 bases). Germline V CDR1 and CDR2: KGHSH, LQKENI. The CDR3 consists of 14 residues. V lost 6 bases and J 2 bases, leaving 13 bases between the germline ends. CDR3 DNA: TGTGCCAGCTCGCTCCGGGACTCACAAGAGACCCAGTACTTC. The encoded protein is CASSLRDSQETQYF.

The chain has TRBV6-6 and TRBJ1-1, with unresolved D. V was pared by 0 bases and J by 5 bases, with 13 bases between. Germline V gene lookup returns CDR1 MNHNY and CDR2 SVGAGI (reference sequence). There are 15 residues in the CDR3. The CDR3 DNA sequence: TGTGCCAGCAGTTACTCGATGGTGGGCATGACTGAAGCTTTCTTT. It specifies CASSYSMVGMTEAFF.

This rearrangement joins TRBV5-1 to TRBJ1-2, with D hard to call. Between the trimmed V and J ends, which lost 0 bases and 4 bases, there was a span of 13 bases. This CDR3 is 15 amino acids long. Germline V gene lookup returns CDR1 SGHRS and CDR2 YFSETQ. Written as DNA, the CDR3 is TGCGCCAGCAGCTTGGGCACAGTTAACATCTATGGCTACACCTTC. This gives the protein CASSLGTVNIYGYTF. Variable domain in full (rest from reference TRBV5-1 and TRBJ1-2): KAGVTQTPRYLIKTRGQQVTLSCSPISGHRSVSWYQQTPGQGLQFLFEYFSETQRNKGNFPGRFSGRQFSNSRSEMNVSTLELGDSALYLCASSLGTVNIYGYTFGSGTRLTVV.

This clone was counted only a few times. This chain connects TRBV18 to TRBJ2-5, with D tentatively TRBD1 (6 bases). Trimming left V 5 bases short and J 2 bases short, with 9 bases between. From germline, CDR1 is KGHSH and CDR2 LQKENI. CDR3 length equals 13 residues. The CDR3 bases are TGTGCCAGCTCAAAGACAGGTCAAGAGACCCAGTACTTC. Translating gives CASSKTGQETQYF.

The J gene is TRBJ1-3, the V gene TRBV5-1; 7 positions agree with TRBD1. Unmatched junction bases numbered 4, after V lost 4 bases and J lost 0 bases. This CDR3 contains 15 residues. Germline-derived CDR1 and CDR2 are SGHRS and YFSETQ. The CDR3 reads CASSPRDSSGNTIYF. CDR3 DNA: TGCGCCAGCAGCCCCAGGGACAGCTCTGGAAACACCATATATTTT.

Comment on this clone: Just one base apart from a much larger clone, this may be a read error. V gene TRBV14 combines with J gene TRBJ2-7; D possibly corresponds to TRBD1 (6 bases). The CDR3 spans 13 residues. The germline gives CDR1 SGHDN, CDR2 FVKESK. V was clipped by 3 bases and J by 1 base, with 7 bases between them. DNA of the CDR3: TGTGCCAGCAGCCAGGACAGTTCCTACGAGCAGTACTTC. Encoded protein: CASSQDSSYEQYF.

This clone was seen a single time. This chain joins TRBV19 and TRBJ2-7, with TRBD1 as a possible D gene (6 bases). The CDR3 extends over 11 amino acids. CDR1 is LNHDA, CDR2 SQIVND, per germline (reference sequence). V was clipped by 6 bases and J by 6 bases, with 9 bases between them. CDR3 sequence: CASRQGFEQYF. CDR3 sequence (DNA): TGTGCCAGTAGACAGGGTTTCGAGCAGTACTTC.

The chain links TRBV6-5 to TRBJ2-1; TRBD1 agrees at 10 bases. This CDR3 has 16 amino acids. CDR1 and CDR2 from the germline V gene are MNHEY and SVGAGI. The trim removed 0 bases at V and 5 bases at J, leaving 4 bases unmatched. CDR3: CASSYSGTGVHNEQFF. The DNA of the CDR3 is TGTGCCAGCAGTTACTCGGGGACAGGGGTTCACAATGAGCAGTTCTTC.

This sequence joins TRBV6-1 and TRBJ1-1; 10 nucleotides match TRBD1. This CDR3 contains 15 residues. V was clipped by 1 base and J by 5 bases; unmatched bases: 4. Germline V gene sequence: CDR1 MNHNS, CDR2 SASEGT. The CDR3 DNA sequence: TGTGCCAGCAGTGAAGGTGAGGACAGGGGGACTGAAGCTTTCTTT. Encoded protein: CASSEGEDRGTEAFF.

This clone was detected only a few times. V gene TRBV30 combines with J gene TRBJ1-3; maybe TRBD1 (5 bases). Trimming stripped 4 bases from V and 0 bases from J, with 13 bases between. CDR1 GTSNPN and CDR2 SVGIG come from the germline V gene (reference sequence). This CDR3 comprises 15 residues. CDR3 DNA sequence: TGTGCCTGGACCTTTGGGGCAGGCTCTGGAAACACCATATATTTT. It is translated as CAWTFGAGSGNTIYF.

The chain combines TRBV10-2 with TRBJ1-2; D is unclear. CDR3 length: 15 amino acids. V shed 0 bases and J shed 8 bases, with 16 bases lying between them. CDR1 WSHSY and CDR2 SAAADI come from the germline V gene. CDR3 DNA sequence: TGCGCCAGCAGTGAGTCGCGGGGAGGAACCTACGGCTACACCTTC. This encodes CASSESRGGTYGYTF.

The genes are TRBV18 and TRBJ2-3; D is ambiguous. Germline CDR1 and CDR2: KGHSH and LQKENI. V lost 3 bases to trimming and J lost 1 base, with 5 bases between them. CDR3 size: 13 residues. The CDR3 protein is CASSPSGTDTQYF. CDR3 nucleotide sequence: TGTGCCAGCTCACCGTCGGGCACAGATACGCAGTATTTT.

J is TRBJ1-2 and V is TRBV5-4, with TRBD1 matching over 9 bases. Germline V CDR1 and CDR2: SGHNT, YYREEE (reference sequence). The CDR3 loop spans 14 amino acids. The J segment lost 8 bases and the V segment lost 4 bases, leaving 9 bases of the junction unmatched. In DNA, the CDR3 is TGTGCCAGCAGCCCGGGGGGGACAGGGAGCGGCTACACCTTC. Amino acid sequence: CASSPGGTGSGYTF.

The chain combines TRBV11-3 with TRBJ2-3; possible D gene TRBD2, 6 bases. This CDR3 contains 13 residues. The V end lost 1 base, the J end lost 4 bases, and 6 bases lay between the germline ends. Germline values: CDR1 SGHNT, CDR2 YENEEA. The CDR3 DNA follows: TGTGCCAGCAGCTTAGGGAGGGCAGATACGCAGTATTTT. Encoded protein: CASSLGRADTQYF.

The chain employs TRBV28 and TRBJ1-1; D is undetermined. The CDR3 runs 12 residues. CDR1 and CDR2 from the germline V gene are MDHEN and SYDVKM. The germline V and J ends were trimmed by 4 bases and 11 bases, with 14 bases remaining between them. The CDR3, as DNA: TGTGCCAGCAGTTCCCTTCCGGGGATGGCTTTCTTT. The encoded protein is CASSSLPGMAFF. The whole variable domain, remainder taken from reference TRBV28 and TRBJ1-1, is DVKVTQSSRYLVKRTGEKVFLECVQDMDHENMFWYRQDPGLGLRLIYFSYDVKMKEKGDIPEGYSVSREKKERFSLILESASTNQTSMYLCASSSLPGMAFFGQGTRLTVV.

This chain joins TRBV4-1 and TRBJ2-1; 8 bases match TRBD1. The germline CDR1 and CDR2 sequences are MGHRA and YSYEKL. V lost 4 bases and J lost 8; bases outside the gene matches: 10. The CDR3 spans 15 residues. The CDR3 DNA reads as TGCGCCAGCAGCCCTGGACAGGGAGAGGGTTATGAGCAGTTCTTC. Translating it yields CASSPGQGEGYEQFF.

The chain is built from TRBV5-6 and TRBJ1-2; D gene unclear. CDR1 is SGHDT and CDR2 is YYEEEE in the germline V gene. Trimming took off 0 bases at V and 5 bases at J, with 14 bases between the two ends. CDR3 length equals 15 residues. CDR3 amino acids: CASSLEGSPGYGYTF. Written as DNA, the CDR3 is TGTGCCAGCAGCTTGGAGGGCAGCCCGGGATATGGCTACACCTTC.

In nucleotides, the CDR3 is TGTGCCAGTATTCCTTCACGGACAGGGTTCGACTACAATGAGCAGTTCTTC. Translating it yields CASIPSRTGFDYNEQFF. This rearrangement joins TRBV19 to TRBJ2-1; TRBD1 matches 8 bases. Trimming took 7 bases from V and 3 from J; bases not matched to a gene: 14. The CDR3 is 17 amino acids. Germline V CDR1 and CDR2: LNHDA, SQIVND (reference sequence).

V and J are TRBV14 and TRBJ2-7, with D possibly matching TRBD2 (6 bases). The ends were cut back, 0 bases at V and 7 bases at J, with 19 bases in the middle. The CDR3 runs to 16 residues. Germline CDR1 and CDR2: SGHDN and FVKESK. CDR3 in DNA: TGTGCCAGCAGCCAAGATTCCCGGGAGAGAAATAGTGAGCAGTACTTC. Protein sequence: CASSQDSRERNSEQYF.

The rearrangement joins TRBV5-1 to TRBJ2-1; 12 bases fit TRBD2. Germline lookup yields CDR1 SGHRS and CDR2 YFSETQ. V dropped 4 bases and J dropped 8; count of bases not matched to a gene: 4. The CDR3 contains 14 residues. CDR3 protein: CASSPTSGGYEQFF. In DNA form, the CDR3 reads TGCGCCAGCAGCCCGACTAGCGGGGGCTATGAGCAGTTCTTC.

This sequence joins TRBV7-2 and TRBJ2-6; 11 bases line up with TRBD1. Germline V CDR1 and CDR2: SGHTA, FQGNSA. J was trimmed by 0 bases and V by 0 bases; bases with no gene match: 4. This CDR3 has 19 residues. In DNA form, the CDR3 reads TGTGCCAGCAGCTTAGCCGGGACAGGGGGGTTCTCTGGGGCCAACGTCCTGACTTTC. Its protein is CASSLAGTGGFSGANVLTF.